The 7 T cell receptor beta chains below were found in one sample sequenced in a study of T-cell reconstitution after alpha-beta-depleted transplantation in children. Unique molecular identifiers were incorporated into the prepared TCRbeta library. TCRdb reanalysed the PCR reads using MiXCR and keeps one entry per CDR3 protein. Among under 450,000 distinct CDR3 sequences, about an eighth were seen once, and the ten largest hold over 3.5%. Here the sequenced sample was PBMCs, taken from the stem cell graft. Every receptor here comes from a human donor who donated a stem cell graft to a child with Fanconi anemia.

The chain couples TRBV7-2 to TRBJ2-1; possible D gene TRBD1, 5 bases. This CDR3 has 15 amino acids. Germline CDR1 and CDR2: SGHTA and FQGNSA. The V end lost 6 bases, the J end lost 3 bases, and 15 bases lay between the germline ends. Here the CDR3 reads CASSLGPELYNEQFF. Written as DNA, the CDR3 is TGTGCCAGCAGTCTGGGGCCTGAACTCTACAATGAGCAGTTCTTC.

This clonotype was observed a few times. The CDR3 nucleotides are TGCGCCAGCAGCCAAACGACAGGGGTTGGCAATCAGCCCCAGCATTTT. It specifies CASSQTTGVGNQPQHF. This sequence joins TRBV4-3 and TRBJ1-5; 8 bases line up with TRBD1. The CDR3 extends over 16 amino acids. The V gene end was trimmed by 2 bases and the J gene end by 2 bases; junction bases not matched to a gene: 5. CDR1 is LGHNA, CDR2 YSLEER, per germline.

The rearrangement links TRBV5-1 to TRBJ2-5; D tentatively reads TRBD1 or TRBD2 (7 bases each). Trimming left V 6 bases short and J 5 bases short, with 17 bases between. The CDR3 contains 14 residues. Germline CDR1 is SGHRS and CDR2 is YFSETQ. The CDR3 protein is CASTSGGGSETQYF. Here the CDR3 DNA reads TGCGCCAGCACTTCAGGGGGGGGCTCTGAGACCCAGTACTTC.

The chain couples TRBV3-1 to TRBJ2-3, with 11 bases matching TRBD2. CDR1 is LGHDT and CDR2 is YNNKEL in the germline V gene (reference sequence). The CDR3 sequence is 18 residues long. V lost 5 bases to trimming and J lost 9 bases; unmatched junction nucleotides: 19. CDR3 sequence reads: CASSKVHLVAGGPPTQYF. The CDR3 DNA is TGTGCCAGCAGCAAAGTGCACTTAGTAGCGGGGGGGCCCCCCACGCAGTATTTT.

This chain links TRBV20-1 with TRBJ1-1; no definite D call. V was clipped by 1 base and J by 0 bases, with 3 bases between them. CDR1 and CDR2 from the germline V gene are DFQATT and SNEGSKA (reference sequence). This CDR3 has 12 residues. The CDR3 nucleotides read TGCAGTGCTAGAGCTATGAACACTGAAGCTTTCTTT. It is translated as CSARAMNTEAFF.

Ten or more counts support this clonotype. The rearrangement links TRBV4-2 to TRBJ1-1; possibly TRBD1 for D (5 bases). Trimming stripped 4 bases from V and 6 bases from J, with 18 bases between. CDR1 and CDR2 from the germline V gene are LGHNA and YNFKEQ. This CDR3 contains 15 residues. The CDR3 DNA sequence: TGTGCCAGCAGCCCTCGGGCAGGGAAAGGAGCTGAAGCTTTCTTT. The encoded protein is CASSPRAGKGAEAFF.

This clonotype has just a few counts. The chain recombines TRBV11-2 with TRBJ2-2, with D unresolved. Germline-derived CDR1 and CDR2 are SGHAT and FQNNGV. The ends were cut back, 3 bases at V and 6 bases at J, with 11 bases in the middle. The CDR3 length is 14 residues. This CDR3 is CASSLSLAPGELFF. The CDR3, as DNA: TGTGCCAGCAGCTTGTCCCTGGCCCCCGGGGAGCTGTTTTTT.